The 32 T cell receptor beta chains presented below share a single source sample, sequenced in a study of a mutant IDH1 vaccine in newly diagnosed glioma. Regarding time point: baseline, week 1 (first vaccination visit). Specified treatment: pre-vaccination baseline after standard-of-care therapy. Here immunoSEQ multiplex PCR was the method, and the copy in TCRdb shows in-frame clones only, minus some. The sample lists 50,000 to 65,000 clones, 80% to 90% seen once, with around 21% in the top ten. Material: PBMCs, obtained from a glioma patient treated with radiotherapy, temozolomide or both. These TCRs come from a man between 18 and 35 years old with glioma.

The rearrangement uses TRBV29-1 and TRBJ2-3; no reliable D call. The CDR3 totals 14 residues. V lost 3 bases to trimming and J lost 1 base, with 11 bases between them. The V gene's germline CDR1 is SQVTM and CDR2 ANQGSEA. The DNA of the CDR3 is TGCAGCGTTGATAGGTTCACCGGCACAGATACGCAGTATTTT. It codes for CSVDRFTGTDTQYF.

This sequence joins TRBV5-1 and TRBJ2-7; TRBD2 matches at 10 bases. V lost 5 bases and J lost 7; bases outside the gene matches: 9. The CDR3 spans 14 residues. CDR1 is SGHRS, CDR2 YFSETQ, per germline. The CDR3 nucleotides are TGCGCCAGCAGGGGAAGCGGGAGGGCCGGTGAGCAGTACTTC. Its protein product is CASRGSGRAGEQYF.

The gene calls are TRBV18 and TRBJ1-1, with 9 bases that match TRBD1. With 3 bases clipped from V and 4 bases from J, the junction kept 12 bases outside the gene matches. Germline V gene sequence: CDR1 KGHSH, CDR2 LQKENI. This CDR3 has 17 residues. The CDR3, as DNA: TGTGCCAGCTCACCCCAAACTACAGGGGGCGCGTTCACTGAAGCTTTCTTT. Protein sequence: CASSPQTTGGAFTEAFF.

V is TRBV6-5 and J is TRBJ2-5; 7 bases fit TRBD2. Looked up from germline, CDR1 is MNHEY and CDR2 is SVGAGI. The CDR3 runs 14 residues. Trimming removed 0 bases from V and 5 bases from J; junction bases left unmatched: 3. CDR3 nucleotides: TGTGCCAGCAGTTACTCCGGGGGGAAGGAGACCCAGTACTTC. It codes for CASSYSGGKETQYF.

The chain employs TRBV4-3 and TRBJ2-2, with TRBD2 matching 10 bases. The ends lost 3 bases at V and 5 bases at J; junction bases unmatched: 3. Looked up from germline, CDR1 is LGHNA and CDR2 is YSLEER. CDR3 length: 15 amino acids. For the CDR3, the DNA is TGCGCCAGCAGCCATACTAGCGGGGATACCGGGGAGCTGTTTTTT. Protein: CASSHTSGDTGELFF.

This clone was found once. The chain joins TRBV10-1 to TRBJ2-5, with 8 positions matching TRBD2. This CDR3 has 17 amino acids. Germline CDR1 is WNHNN and CDR2 is SYGVQD (reference sequence). V was pared by 0 bases and J by 4 bases, with 10 bases of the junction left unmatched. The CDR3 nucleotides read TGCGCCAGCAGTGAGTCAGAGCGTCTAGCGGGTCGAGAGACCCAGTACTTC. Translating gives CASSESERLAGRETQYF.

The chain links TRBV27 to TRBJ1-5; 7 nucleotides match TRBD1. Germline assignment: CDR1 MNHEY and CDR2 SMNVEV (reference sequence). V lost 5 bases, J lost 6 bases, and 7 bases stayed unmatched. The CDR3 loop spans 14 amino acids. The CDR3 bases are TGTGCCAGCAGTCTTCAGGGGGGAGGTCAGCCCCAGCATTTT. Protein product: CASSLQGGGQPQHF.

The chain has TRBV6-5 and TRBJ1-4; D gene uncertain. The V end was cut by 0 bases, the J end by 7 bases, with 12 bases between. From germline, CDR1 is MNHEY and CDR2 SVGAGI. There are 15 residues in the CDR3. CDR3 coding DNA: TGTGCCAGCAGTTACTCTTCGGGGTCGGCTGAAAAACTGTTTTTT. This encodes CASSYSSGSAEKLFF.

This chain joins TRBV5-4 and TRBJ2-7; D not certain. The CDR3 totals 14 residues. Germline CDR1 reads SGHNT; CDR2 reads YYREEE (reference sequence). Between the trimmed V and J ends, which lost 0 bases and 4 bases, there was a span of 11 bases. The CDR3 loop is CASSLVGQKYEQYF. The CDR3, as DNA: TGTGCCAGCAGCTTGGTAGGGCAGAAATACGAGCAGTACTTC.

V gene TRBV6-6 combines with J gene TRBJ1-2; D may be TRBD1 (6 bases). The CDR3 runs to 16 residues. CDR1 and CDR2 from the germline V gene are MNHNY and SVGAGI (reference sequence). V lost 7 bases and J 3 bases, leaving 21 bases between the germline ends. The CDR3, as DNA: TGTGCCAGCAAGGTTGGGACACCGAGAGGACACTATGGCTACACCTTC. As protein: CASKVGTPRGHYGYTF.

The V call is TRBV27, the J call TRBJ2-2, with 9 bases lining up with TRBD2. With 5 bases clipped from V and 6 bases from J, the junction kept 10 bases outside the gene matches. This CDR3 contains 16 residues. CDR1 MNHEY and CDR2 SMNVEV come from the germline V gene (reference sequence). The CDR3 DNA is TGTGCCAGCAGTCATGGGACTAGCAGCGTCGCCGGGGAGCTGTTTTTT. Its protein product is CASSHGTSSVAGELFF.

The genes are TRBV6-5 and TRBJ1-5, with D tentatively TRBD1 (5 bases). V was clipped by 3 bases and J by 4 bases, with 16 bases between them. This CDR3 is built from 16 residues. The germline CDR1 and CDR2 sequences are MNHEY and SVGAGI. The CDR3 sequence is CASSYLGPGMNQPQHF. CDR3 nucleotide sequence: TGTGCCAGCAGTTATCTCGGGCCAGGGATGAATCAGCCCCAGCATTTT.

This clone was recorded only once. The J gene is TRBJ1-1, the V gene TRBV6-1; 7 bases agree with TRBD1. Losses at the gene ends were 3 bases for V and 4 bases for J; bases not matched to a gene: 17. Per germline, CDR1 MNHNS and CDR2 SASEGT. This CDR3 has 18 residues. For the CDR3, the DNA is TGTGCCAGCAGTGATTCCTGGTTATACAGGGGCGGAAGCACTGAAGCTTTCTTT. This gives the protein CASSDSWLYRGGSTEAFF.

CDR3 bases: TGTGCCAGCAGCGACAGGGGGTACGATTCACCCCTCCACTTT. Translation gives CASSDRGYDSPLHF. This chain links TRBV5-5 with TRBJ1-6, with 9 bases lining up with TRBD1. The germline gives CDR1 SGHKS, CDR2 YYEKEE (reference sequence). V gave up 4 bases and J gave up 8 bases; unmatched junction bases: 4. CDR3 size: 14 residues.

This rearrangement joins TRBV4-1 to TRBJ1-1; tentatively, D is TRBD1 (6 bases). Deletions cut 0 bases from V and 2 bases from J, with 10 bases between. The germline V gene has CDR1 MGHRA and CDR2 YSYEKL. The CDR3 is 15 amino acids. CDR3 in DNA: TGCGCCAGCAGCCAAGAGCCGACAGGTAACACTGAAGCTTTCTTT. Its translation: CASSQEPTGNTEAFF.

The rearrangement links TRBV14 to TRBJ1-1; D is possibly TRBD1 (5 bases). Between the trimmed V and J ends, which lost 4 bases and 7 bases, there was a span of 10 bases. Germline V gene data show CDR1 as SGHDN and CDR2 as FVKESK. The CDR3 covers 12 residues. CDR3: CASSLDGGEAFF. DNA of the CDR3: TGTGCCAGCAGCCTTGACGGGGGTGAAGCTTTCTTT.

This chain connects TRBV19 to TRBJ1-2, with 8 positions matching TRBD1. Germline CDR1 and CDR2: LNHDA and SQIVND (reference sequence). The CDR3 totals 17 residues. With V trimmed by 4 bases and J by 2 bases, 12 bases remained unmatched. CDR3 nucleotide sequence: TGTGCCAGTAGTACCCCAGGGGGCGTTTATAAAAACTATGGCTACACCTTC. Amino acid sequence: CASSTPGGVYKNYGYTF.

The chain links TRBV18 to TRBJ2-7; the D gene is possibly TRBD1 (6 bases). With 6 bases removed from V and 0 bases from J, the gap between germline ends came to 18 bases. The CDR3 contains 16 residues. Germline CDR1 and CDR2: KGHSH and LQKENI. The CDR3 bases are TGTGCCAGCTCCCCGGCTGGGACAACGAGCTCCTACGAGCAGTACTTC. Translation: CASSPAGTTSSYEQYF.

The gene calls are TRBV5-1 and TRBJ2-7; D may correspond to TRBD1 or TRBD2 (5 bases each). V dropped 4 bases and J dropped 6 bases, with 11 bases sitting between them. The CDR3 is 12 amino acids. Germline V CDR1 and CDR2: SGHRS, YFSETQ. CDR3 DNA: TGCGCCAGCAGCCGGGGCAGTGCCGAGCAGTACTTC. This encodes CASSRGSAEQYF. The full variable domain, in which reference TRBV5-1 and TRBJ2-7 provide the parts outside the CDR3, is KAGVTQTPRYLIKTRGQQVTLSCSPISGHRSVSWYQQTPGQGLQFLFEYFSETQRNKGNFPGRFSGRQFSNSRSEMNVSTLELGDSALYLCASSRGSAEQYFGPGTRLTVT.

This clone was counted a single time. This chain connects TRBV6-6 to TRBJ1-1, with TRBD1 as a possible D gene (5 bases). Germline CDR1 reads MNHNY; CDR2 reads SVGAGI (reference sequence). The V end was cut by 9 bases, the J end by 1 base, with 12 bases between. The CDR3 loop spans 13 amino acids. CDR3 in DNA: TGTGCCAGTACGGGACCAACGAACACTGAAGCTTTCTTT. Its protein is CASTGPTNTEAFF.

This rearrangement joins TRBV28 to TRBJ2-7, with 10 bases aligning to TRBD1. Germline values: CDR1 MDHEN, CDR2 SYDVKM. The J segment lost 1 base and the V segment lost 5 bases, leaving 8 bases of the junction unmatched. This CDR3 is built from 16 residues. This CDR3 reads CASSAPGTGVSYEQYF. The CDR3 DNA reads TGTGCCAGCAGTGCTCCCGGGACAGGGGTTTCCTACGAGCAGTACTTC.

V and J are TRBV6-6 and TRBJ2-7; a possible D gene is TRBD2 (6 bases). Germline values: CDR1 MNHNY, CDR2 SVGAGI (reference sequence). V dropped 2 bases and J dropped 3 bases, with 8 bases sitting between them. This CDR3 is 13 amino acids long. CDR3 loop: CASSYGGLYEQYF. DNA of the CDR3: TGTGCCAGCAGTTACGGAGGGCTCTACGAGCAGTACTTC.

The chain uses TRBV18 and TRBJ1-1; the D is unclear. Germline assignment: CDR1 KGHSH and CDR2 LQKENI. Trimming left V 3 bases short and J 3 bases short, with 14 bases between. This CDR3 has 15 residues. The CDR3 region has the DNA TGTGCCAGCTCACCCCAGCCAAGTTGGGACACTGAAGCTTTCTTT. It translates to CASSPQPSWDTEAFF.

The rearrangement joins TRBV6-1 to TRBJ2-5; D is perhaps TRBD2 (5 bases). Germline CDR1 reads MNHNS; CDR2 reads SASEGT. This CDR3 contains 15 residues. V gave up 0 bases and J gave up 4 bases, with 12 bases separating them. The CDR3: CASSEAVGGLETQYF. CDR3 nucleotide sequence: TGTGCCAGCAGTGAAGCCGTGGGCGGGCTAGAGACCCAGTACTTC.

The gene calls are TRBV11-2 and TRBJ1-1; weak D call: TRBD1 (5 bases). The CDR3 runs 14 residues. V lost 8 bases and J 0 bases, leaving 13 bases between the germline ends. Looked up from germline, CDR1 is SGHAT and CDR2 is FQNNGV. This chain's CDR3 is CASRALGVNTEAFF. The CDR3, as DNA: TGTGCCAGCCGGGCCCTAGGGGTGAACACTGAAGCTTTCTTT.

This clone was seen only once. The V and J genes are TRBV6-4 and TRBJ2-3; weak D call: TRBD1 (6 bases). V was cut by 2 bases and J by 3 bases, with 15 bases left in between. The length of the CDR3 is 16 residues. The germline CDR1 and CDR2 sequences are MRHNA and SNTAGT. As DNA, the CDR3 is TGTGCCAGCAGTGACGGAAGGAACAGGGATACAGATACGCAGTATTTT. It specifies CASSDGRNRDTDTQYF.

This chain joins TRBV29-1 and TRBJ2-3; TRBD1 is a possible D gene (6 bases). In germline, CDR1 is SQVTM, CDR2 ANQGSEA. This CDR3 has 13 amino acids. The CDR3 nucleotides are TGCAGTCTCAGGGGTTTCCATACAGATACGCAGTATTTT. It yields the protein CSLRGFHTDTQYF.

The chain combines TRBV29-1 with TRBJ2-7; 7 bases are a match to TRBD2. CDR3 length: 14 residues. V shed 7 bases and J 3 bases; nucleotides not matched to a gene: 12. Germline CDR1 reads SQVTM; CDR2 reads ANQGSEA. The CDR3 region has the DNA TGCAGCGCCCGAGGGGTAGCGGGTAGCTACGAGCAGTACTTC. Protein: CSARGVAGSYEQYF.

V gene TRBV6-1 combines with J gene TRBJ1-1; D not resolved. The ends were cut back, 6 bases at V and 0 bases at J, with 5 bases in the middle. Germline CDR1 is MNHNS and CDR2 is SASEGT. The CDR3 covers 12 residues. The CDR3 loop is CASRRMNTEAFF. Written as DNA, the CDR3 is TGTGCCAGCAGGCGGATGAACACTGAAGCTTTCTTT.

This clone was detected a few times. This chain links TRBV6-1 with TRBJ2-7; D is undetermined. Germline assignment: CDR1 MNHNS and CDR2 SASEGT. CDR3 length: 11 residues. Trimming took off 6 bases at V and 3 bases at J, with 6 bases between the two ends. DNA of the CDR3: TGTGCCAGCAGCCTTCTCTACGAGCAGTACTTC. As protein: CASSLLYEQYF.

The chain joins TRBV9 to TRBJ2-7; no definite D call. The CDR3 runs to 10 residues. Deletions cut 8 bases from V and 2 bases from J, with 5 bases between. CDR1 is SGDLS and CDR2 is YYNGEE in the germline V gene. Here the CDR3 DNA reads TGTGCCAGGCACCCCTACGAGCAGTACTTC. Its protein is CARHPYEQYF.

The rearrangement joins TRBV4-2 to TRBJ1-2; no definite D call. CDR1 LGHNA and CDR2 YNFKEQ come from the germline V gene. The CDR3 totals 15 residues. V lost 2 bases and J 4 bases, leaving 14 bases between the germline ends. CDR3 DNA: TGTGCCAGCAGCCAATCACAACCCCGGGGCTATGGCTACACCTTC. It translates to CASSQSQPRGYGYTF.